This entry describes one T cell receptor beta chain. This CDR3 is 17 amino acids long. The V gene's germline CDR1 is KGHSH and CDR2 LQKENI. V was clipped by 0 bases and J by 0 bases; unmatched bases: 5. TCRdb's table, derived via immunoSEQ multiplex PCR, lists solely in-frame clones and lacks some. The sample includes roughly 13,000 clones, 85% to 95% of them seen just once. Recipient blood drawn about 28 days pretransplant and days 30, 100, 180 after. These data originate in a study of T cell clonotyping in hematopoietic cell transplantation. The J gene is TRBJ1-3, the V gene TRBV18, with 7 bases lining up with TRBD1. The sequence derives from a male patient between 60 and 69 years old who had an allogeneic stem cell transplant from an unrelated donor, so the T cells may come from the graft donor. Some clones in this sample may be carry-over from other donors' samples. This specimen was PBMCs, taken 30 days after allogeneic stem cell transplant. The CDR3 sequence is CASSPPNAGGSGNTIYF. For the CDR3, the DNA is TGTGCCAGCTCACCACCGAATGCAGGGGGCTCTGGAAACACCATATATTTT.